These 29 T cell receptor beta chains share one sample of origin, sequenced in a study of blood T cell repertoires in COVID-19. Profiling relied on immunoSEQ multiplex PCR, and the TCRdb table lists in-frame clones only, not all of them. Of 85,000 to 95,000 clones in the sample, about 82% are singletons; the top ten hold more than 25%. The sample comprised peripheral blood. The source of these receptors is a human donor in a cohort sampled during active COVID-19.

The table lists this clone with a count of one. CDR3 amino acids: CASSFFTGGTEAFF. CDR3 nucleotides: TGCGCCAGCAGCTTTTTCACAGGGGGCACTGAAGCTTTCTTT. The chain employs TRBV5-1 and TRBJ1-1; 8 bases map to TRBD1. This CDR3 contains 14 residues. V was pared by 2 bases and J by 4 bases, with 4 bases of the junction left unmatched. Germline assignment: CDR1 SGHRS and CDR2 YFSETQ.

The V call is TRBV4-3, the J call TRBJ2-1, with a tentative D call TRBD1 (6 bases). Germline V gives CDR1 LGHNA, CDR2 YSLEER. Trimming pared 3 bases from V and 5 bases from J, leaving 17 bases between. The CDR3 consists of 16 residues. CDR3 nucleotide sequence: TGCGCCAGCAGCCAGGAGAGGGTGGGGGCCAACAATGAGCAGTTCTTC. This gives the protein CASSQERVGANNEQFF.

The count of this clone is one. The V and J genes are TRBV7-9 and TRBJ2-6, with D possibly matching TRBD1 (6 bases). V was cut by 1 base and J by 4 bases, with 8 bases left in between. This CDR3 has 15 amino acids. CDR1 SEHNR and CDR2 FQNEAQ come from the germline V gene (reference sequence). DNA for the CDR3: TGTGCCAGCAGCTTAGGGGGGCTCGGGGCCAACGTCCTGACTTTC. Its translation is CASSLGGLGANVLTF.

The chain joins TRBV19 to TRBJ2-5, with 9 bases lining up with TRBD2. With V trimmed by 4 bases and J by 2 bases, 8 bases remained unmatched. The germline V gene has CDR1 LNHDA and CDR2 SQIVND (reference sequence). The CDR3 has 16 residues. The CDR3, as DNA: TGTGCCAGTAGTACATTAGCGGGGGACTTACAAGAGACCCAGTACTTC. This sequence encodes CASSTLAGDLQETQYF. The full variable domain, rest sourced from reference TRBV19 and TRBJ2-5, is DGGITQSPKYLFRKEGQNVTLSCEQNLNHDAMYWYRQDPGQGLRLIYYSQIVNDFQKGDIAEGYSVSREKKESFPLTVTSAQKNPTAFYLCASSTLAGDLQETQYFGPGTRLLVL.

The chain is built from TRBV29-1 and TRBJ1-2; D perhaps matches TRBD1 (5 bases). Per the germline V gene, CDR1 is SQVTM and CDR2 is ANQGSEA. Trimming took 4 bases from V and 1 from J, leaving 10 bases between them. The CDR3 runs 13 residues. CDR3 nucleotides: TGCAGCGTTGTATGGACAATTAACTATGGCTACACCTTC. Translating it yields CSVVWTINYGYTF.

The chain joins TRBV11-2 to TRBJ1-5, with 8 positions matching TRBD1. Germline V lookup: CDR1 SGHAT, CDR2 FQNNGV. Trimming took 3 bases from V and 6 from J; bases not matched to a gene: 4. This CDR3 has 14 residues. The DNA of the CDR3 is TGTGCCAGCAGCTTTGGACAGGGAAGTCAGCCCCAGCATTTT. Protein sequence: CASSFGQGSQPQHF.

The chain has TRBV2 and TRBJ2-3; TRBD2 is a possible D gene (5 bases). Between the trimmed V and J ends, which lost 6 bases and 1 base, there was a span of 14 bases. The CDR3 totals 15 residues. CDR1 is SNHLY and CDR2 is FYNNEI in the germline V gene. As DNA, the CDR3 is TGTGCCAGCAGAATAGAGGGTATTGGCACAGATACGCAGTATTTT. It encodes CASRIEGIGTDTQYF.

This rearrangement joins TRBV28 to TRBJ2-5; 12 bases agree with TRBD2. CDR1 is MDHEN and CDR2 is SYDVKM in the germline V gene. CDR3 size: 15 residues. Trimming removed 3 bases from V and 5 bases from J; junction bases left unmatched: 4. The CDR3 DNA reads TGTGCCAGCAGTTTGACTAGCGGGAGTGGGGAGACCCAGTACTTC. It codes for CASSLTSGSGETQYF.

This chain joins TRBV28 and TRBJ2-1; TRBD2 agrees at 8 bases. Germline CDR1 MDHEN, CDR2 SYDVKM. The CDR3 consists of 15 residues. Germline trimming cut 6 bases from V and 7 bases from J; bases unmatched to any gene: 11. The CDR3 protein is CASSWGAGARNEQFF. The CDR3 coding sequence is TGTGCCAGCAGCTGGGGAGCGGGAGCGCGAAATGAGCAGTTCTTC. Full variable domain (remainder filled in from reference TRBV28 and TRBJ2-1): DVKVTQSSRYLVKRTGEKVFLECVQDMDHENMFWYRQDPGLGLRLIYFSYDVKMKEKGDIPEGYSVSREKKERFSLILESASTNQTSMYLCASSWGAGARNEQFFGPGTRLTVL.

The chain has TRBV15 and TRBJ1-4, with 8 bases matching TRBD1. Germline-derived CDR1 and CDR2 are LNHNV and YYDKDF (reference sequence). The CDR3 sequence is 16 residues long. The V gene end was trimmed by 1 base and the J gene end by 5 bases; junction bases not matched to a gene: 6. The CDR3 DNA reads TGTGCCACCAGCAGAGGGGTACAGGGGGGGAATGAAAAACTGTTTTTT. This codes for CATSRGVQGGNEKLFF.

The sample holds a few counts of this clone. The V and J genes are TRBV4-3 and TRBJ2-3; 8 nucleotides agree with TRBD2. Germline CDR1 reads LGHNA; CDR2 reads YSLEER. The J segment lost 0 bases and the V segment lost 1 base, leaving 6 bases of the junction unmatched. The CDR3 extends over 17 amino acids. Written as DNA, the CDR3 is TGCGCCAGCAGCCAAGCCCGGGGGGGGTCTAGCACAGATACGCAGTATTTT. It specifies CASSQARGGSSTDTQYF.

This clone was seen a single time. The J gene is TRBJ2-1, the V gene TRBV11-3; TRBD2 is a possible D gene (7 bases). CDR1 and CDR2 from the germline V gene are SGHNT and YENEEA. V was shortened by 5 bases and J by 7 bases, with 18 bases between the two germline ends. CDR3 length: 15 amino acids. Here the CDR3 reads CASSLYGGPQNEQFF. CDR3 sequence (DNA): TGTGCCAGCAGCCTATACGGGGGGCCTCAGAATGAGCAGTTCTTC.

This clone has only one observation. The CDR3 is CASSLRLAGGHEQYF. The DNA for the CDR3 is TGTGCCAGCAGCTTAAGACTAGCGGGAGGGCACGAGCAGTACTTC. The gene calls are TRBV5-4 and TRBJ2-7, with 14 bases that match TRBD2. Germline trimming cut 2 bases from V and 5 bases from J; bases unmatched to any gene: 3. This CDR3 spans 15 amino acids. Germline CDR1 reads SGHNT; CDR2 reads YYREEE (reference sequence).

J is TRBJ2-2 and V is TRBV14, with TRBD2 as a possible D gene (6 bases). The CDR3 length is 14 residues. Trimming took 4 bases from V and 5 from J, leaving 11 bases between them. Germline V gene lookup returns CDR1 SGHDN and CDR2 FVKESK. CDR3 coding DNA: TGTGCCAGCAGCCCGCGCGCGGGAACCGGGGAGCTGTTTTTT. Its protein product is CASSPRAGTGELFF.

The CDR3 here is CASSFMNTEAFF. The CDR3 DNA follows: TGTGCCAGCAGCTTTATGAACACTGAAGCTTTCTTT. The chain couples TRBV5-6 to TRBJ1-1; D unresolved. Germline V gene lookup returns CDR1 SGHDT and CDR2 YYEEEE. CDR3 length: 12 residues. The V end lost 2 bases, the J end lost 0 bases, and 2 bases lay between the germline ends. The whole variable domain, remainder taken from reference TRBV5-6 and TRBJ1-1, is DAGVTQSPTHLIKTRGQQVTLRCSPKSGHDTVSWYQQALGQGPQFIFQYYEEEERQRGNFPDRFSGHQFPNYSSELNVNALLLGDSALYLCASSFMNTEAFFGQGTRLTVV.

This chain links TRBV7-2 with TRBJ2-2; 7 bases are a match to TRBD1. The CDR3 totals 14 residues. The V gene end was trimmed by 4 bases and the J gene end by 4 bases; junction bases not matched to a gene: 3. The germline V gene encodes CDR1 SGHTA and CDR2 FQGNSA. The CDR3 reads CASSSTGSTGELFF. The CDR3, as DNA: TGTGCCAGCAGCTCGACAGGGAGCACCGGGGAGCTGTTTTTT.

The J gene is TRBJ1-2, the V gene TRBV11-2, with TRBD1 as a possible D gene (5 bases). Germline assignment: CDR1 SGHAT and CDR2 FQNNGV. V was clipped by 2 bases and J by 2 bases, with 12 bases between them. This CDR3 comprises 15 residues. CDR3 loop: CASSLWGGWNYGYTF. The CDR3 DNA reads TGTGCCAGCAGCTTATGGGGGGGATGGAACTATGGCTACACCTTC.

Concerning this clone itself: The sample has other DNA sequences that encode this CDR3 too. The gene calls are TRBV9 and TRBJ2-1; D is unclear. The V and J ends lost 0 bases and 4 bases respectively, with 8 bases between them. Per germline, CDR1 SGDLS and CDR2 YYNGEE. CDR3 size: 14 residues. The CDR3 DNA reads TGTGCCAGCAGCGTAGAACAGCTATACAATGAGCAGTTCTTC. It specifies CASSVEQLYNEQFF.

This clone occurred once. The chain is built from TRBV19 and TRBJ2-7, with D maybe TRBD1 (6 bases). Germline CDR1 and CDR2: LNHDA and SQIVND (reference sequence). The CDR3 length is 13 residues. Between the trimmed V and J ends, which lost 4 bases and 7 bases, there was a span of 14 bases. The CDR3 region has the DNA TGTGCCAGTAGTAATCTACAGGGTCGAGAGCAGTACTTC. This codes for CASSNLQGREQYF.

This chain uses TRBV18 with TRBJ1-1; 7 nucleotides agree with TRBD1. The germline V gene encodes CDR1 KGHSH and CDR2 LQKENI. The CDR3 runs to 13 residues. After removal of 3 bases from V and 7 bases from J, the junction contained 5 bases not matched to a gene. CDR3 nucleotide sequence: TGTGCCAGCTCACCGAGCACAGGGGATGAAGCTTTCTTT. This codes for CASSPSTGDEAFF.

V gene TRBV6-1 combines with J gene TRBJ1-1; D uncertain. This CDR3 comprises 16 residues. Per the germline V gene, CDR1 is MNHNS and CDR2 is SASEGT. With 3 bases removed from V and 2 bases from J, the gap between germline ends came to 16 bases. The CDR3 is CASSDPLRTANTEAFF. The CDR3 DNA reads as TGTGCCAGCAGTGACCCCCTCAGAACAGCCAACACTGAAGCTTTCTTT.

This chain connects TRBV28 to TRBJ1-2; the D is unclear. Germline V lookup: CDR1 MDHEN, CDR2 SYDVKM. V gave up 6 bases and J gave up 4 bases, with 12 bases separating them. This CDR3 spans 13 amino acids. Here the CDR3 reads CASRRANSYGYTF. CDR3 in DNA: TGTGCCAGCAGGAGGGCTAACTCCTATGGCTACACCTTC.

The V call is TRBV7-2, the J call TRBJ2-1; 8 bases match TRBD2. Germline CDR1 SGHTA, CDR2 FQGNSA. The length of the CDR3 is 16 residues. Trimming removed 1 base from V and 0 bases from J; junction bases left unmatched: 2. CDR3 bases: TGTGCCAGCAGCTTAGACGGGAGGGTCTCCTACAATGAGCAGTTCTTC. Protein product: CASSLDGRVSYNEQFF.

The chain uses TRBV5-3 and TRBJ2-1; no definite D call. TRBV5-3 is filed as an ORF, its function uncertain. The CDR3 runs 15 residues. Trimming cost V 4 bases and J 0 bases, with 11 bases left between them. The CDR3 spells CARSKALSSYNEQFF. The DNA for the CDR3 is TGTGCCAGAAGCAAAGCTCTCTCCTCCTACAATGAGCAGTTCTTC.

This clone was seen ten or more times. CDR3 amino acids: CASSLQGSYEQYF. The CDR3 nucleotides are TGTGCCAGCAGTCTACAGGGTTCCTACGAGCAGTACTTC. The J gene is TRBJ2-7, the V gene TRBV28, with D possibly being TRBD1 (6 bases). The ends were cut back, 5 bases at V and 1 base at J, with 9 bases in the middle. The CDR3 is 13 residues long. In germline, CDR1 is MDHEN, CDR2 SYDVKM.

The chain couples TRBV11-2 to TRBJ2-7; 9 nucleotides agree with TRBD2. The germline gives CDR1 SGHAT, CDR2 FQNNGV. With V trimmed by 4 bases and J by 4 bases, 8 bases remained unmatched. The CDR3 totals 15 residues. CDR3 loop: CASSSDSGSIYEQYF. The DNA for the CDR3 is TGTGCCAGCAGCTCGGATAGCGGGAGTATTTACGAGCAGTACTTC. The entire variable domain, with the rest obtained from reference TRBV11-2 and TRBJ2-7, is as follows: EAGVAQSPRYKIIEKRQSVAFWCNPISGHATLYWYQQILGQGPKLLIQFQNNGVVDDSQLPKDRFSAERLKGVDSTLKIQPAKLEDSAVYLCASSSDSGSIYEQYFGPGTRLTVT.

The J gene is TRBJ2-1, the V gene TRBV10-3; 14 bases are a match to TRBD2. The trim removed 2 bases at V and 9 bases at J, leaving 12 bases unmatched. Germline CDR1 ENHRY, CDR2 SYGVKD. The CDR3 covers 18 residues. This CDR3 is CAISEAVTGLAGDSEQFF. CDR3 in DNA: TGTGCCATCAGTGAGGCCGTTACGGGACTAGCGGGAGATAGTGAGCAGTTCTTC.

This clone has just one count. The gene calls are TRBV6-5 and TRBJ1-6; D uncertain. The V end was cut by 6 bases, the J end by 6 bases, with 6 bases between. The CDR3 consists of 12 residues. Germline CDR1 and CDR2: MNHEY and SVGAGI. Here the CDR3 reads CASRGVNSPLHF. The CDR3 DNA reads as TGTGCCAGCAGGGGAGTTAATTCACCCCTCCACTTT.

The chain links TRBV7-8 to TRBJ2-2; tentatively, D is TRBD2 (7 bases). The CDR3 has 15 amino acids. Between the trimmed V and J ends, which lost 1 base and 5 bases, there was a span of 11 bases. The V gene's germline CDR1 is SGHVS and CDR2 FQNEAQ. DNA of the CDR3: TGTGCCAGCAGCTTAGACGGGGGGCTGACCGGGGAGCTGTTTTTT. It yields the protein CASSLDGGLTGELFF.